The 30 T cell receptor beta chains below come from one sample, sequenced in a study of cytomegalovirus exposure and HLA in healthy donors. This PCR relied on a set of 60 Vbeta primers and 13 Jbeta primers. Libraries were prepared by immunoSEQ multiplex PCR; TCRdb keeps only in-frame clonotypes and omits some of them. The repertoire includes 100,000 to 150,000 clones, over 60% of them detected once, and approximately 6% sits in the top ten. The sample consisted of PBMCs. These receptors were taken from a woman in her forties in good health and CMV-seronegative.

The sample holds a few counts of this clone. At one boundary the junction diverges from the germline segment, which might be a read error. The chain combines TRBV7-9 with TRBJ2-2; maybe TRBD1 (6 bases). The CDR3 is made up of 13 amino acids. Per germline, CDR1 SEHNR and CDR2 FQNEAQ (reference sequence). CDR3 DNA sequence: TGTTCCAGCAGACCTACAGGGACCGGGGAGCTGTTTTTT. It translates to CSSRPTGTGELFF. The entire variable domain, with the rest obtained from reference TRBV7-9 and TRBJ2-2, is as follows: DTGVSQNPRHKITKRGQNVTFRCDPISEHNRLYWYRQTLGQGPEFLTYFQNEAQLEKSRLLSDRFSAERPKGSFSTLEIQRTEQGDSAMYLCSSRPTGTGELFFGEGSRLTVL.

This clone was observed a few times. This chain connects TRBV28 to TRBJ2-7; TRBD1 agrees at 9 bases. From germline, CDR1 is MDHEN and CDR2 SYDVKM. J was trimmed by 1 base and V by 6 bases; bases with no gene match: 4. The length of the CDR3 is 14 residues. The CDR3 coding sequence is TGTGCCAGCAGGTCGGGGACAGGGTCCTACGAGCAGTACTTC. This sequence encodes CASRSGTGSYEQYF.

V is TRBV2 and J is TRBJ2-3; D not resolved. The CDR3 runs to 11 residues. Germline V gives CDR1 SNHLY, CDR2 FYNNEI. V was trimmed by 0 bases and J by 14 bases, leaving 9 bases between them. The CDR3 DNA is TGTGCCAGCAGTGAAGCGGGCCCCGGGTATTTT. Translating it yields CASSEAGPGYF.

This clone was counted many times. Other DNA sequences of this sample code for an identical CDR3. V gene TRBV11-2 combines with J gene TRBJ1-1, with no clear D. The V end was cut by 1 base, the J end by 5 bases, with 5 bases between. In germline, CDR1 is SGHAT, CDR2 FQNNGV. The CDR3 is made up of 12 amino acids. The CDR3 nucleotides are TGTGCCAGCAGCTTAGTCGGGACTGAAGCTTTCTTT. Its protein product is CASSLVGTEAFF. The full variable domain, completed using reference TRBV11-2 and TRBJ1-1, is EAGVAQSPRYKIIEKRQSVAFWCNPISGHATLYWYQQILGQGPKLLIQFQNNGVVDDSQLPKDRFSAERLKGVDSTLKIQPAKLEDSAVYLCASSLVGTEAFFGQGTRLTVV.

The gene calls are TRBV4-2 and TRBJ2-5; 9 nucleotides align to TRBD2. The J call could be wrong; TRBJ2-7 is a better fit for the DNA end. Germline V gene lookup returns CDR1 LGHNA and CDR2 YNFKEQ. The CDR3 sequence is 17 residues long. The CDR3 coding sequence is TGTGCCAGCAGCCAAGATCCACCAGCGGGAGGCTCCTACGAGCAGTACTTC. Translation gives CASSQDPPAGGSYEQYF.

With respect to this clone: The junction departs from the called germline gene at one end, perhaps through a read error. V is TRBV19 and J is TRBJ2-7, with D possibly matching TRBD2 (6 bases). CDR3 size: 14 residues. The germline CDR1 and CDR2 sequences are LNHDA and SQIVND (reference sequence). The CDR3 DNA sequence: TGTGCCAGTAGTATCGGGAGCCCCTCCTCCGAGCAGTACTTC. It is translated as CASSIGSPSSEQYF.

The chain carries TRBV29-1 and TRBJ2-7; 7 bases line up with TRBD1. After removal of 4 bases from V and 7 bases from J, the junction contained 10 bases not matched to a gene. From germline, CDR1 is SQVTM and CDR2 ANQGSEA. CDR3 length: 13 residues. DNA of the CDR3: TGCAGCGTTGCAAAGGGGGCCTGGGAAGAGCAGTACTTC. This sequence encodes CSVAKGAWEEQYF.

V is TRBV5-1 and J is TRBJ2-1, with 11 bases lining up with TRBD2. CDR1 is SGHRS, CDR2 YFSETQ, per germline. Losses at the gene ends were 5 bases for V and 6 bases for J; bases not matched to a gene: 13. CDR3 length: 17 residues. The CDR3 reads CASSYPPTSGRPNEQFF. The CDR3 nucleotides read TGCGCCAGCAGTTATCCCCCTACTAGCGGGAGACCCAATGAGCAGTTCTTC.

This clone was found a few times. This CDR3 is also generated by other DNA sequences in the sample. This sequence joins TRBV15 and TRBJ2-3, with 10 nucleotides matching TRBD2. The V segment lost 2 bases and the J segment 5 bases; nucleotides outside the gene matches: 4. The CDR3 runs to 15 residues. Germline V gene data show CDR1 as LNHNV and CDR2 as YYDKDF (reference sequence). The CDR3 loop reads CATSRLAGVIDTQYF. Here the CDR3 DNA reads TGTGCCACCAGCAGACTAGCGGGAGTAATAGATACGCAGTATTTT.

CDR3 coding DNA: TGTGCCAGCAGCTCCGACGGACTCCACACCGGGGAGCTGTTTTTT. This translates into CASSSDGLHTGELFF. The chain employs TRBV7-2 and TRBJ2-2; perhaps TRBD2 as D (5 bases). This CDR3 is built from 15 residues. The ends were cut back, 4 bases at V and 3 bases at J, with 12 bases in the middle. The V gene's germline CDR1 is SGHTA and CDR2 FQGNSA.

The rearrangement joins TRBV2 to TRBJ2-1, with TRBD2 matching over 11 bases. Trimming took 2 bases from V and 9 from J; bases not matched to a gene: 6. This CDR3 is 15 amino acids long. Germline V gene sequence: CDR1 SNHLY, CDR2 FYNNEI. The CDR3 is CASSEITSGSREQFF. The CDR3, as DNA: TGTGCCAGCAGTGAAATTACTAGCGGGAGTCGTGAGCAGTTCTTC.

V usage is TRBV2 and J usage is TRBJ1-1, with TRBD1 as a possible D gene (5 bases). Germline CDR1 SNHLY, CDR2 FYNNEI. Trimming removed 3 bases from V and 5 bases from J, with 10 bases in between. This CDR3 has 13 amino acids. In nucleotides, the CDR3 is TGTGCCAGCAGTGACAGGGTAGATACTGAAGCTTTCTTT. This codes for CASSDRVDTEAFF.

The genes are TRBV6-1 and TRBJ2-2, with 9 bases identical to TRBD2. V lost 4 bases and J lost 5; bases outside the gene matches: 11. Germline assignment: CDR1 MNHNS and CDR2 SASEGT. This CDR3 is built from 17 residues. The CDR3 is CASSAFGAGGITGELFF. CDR3 nucleotide sequence: TGTGCCAGCAGTGCTTTCGGGGCGGGAGGGATTACCGGGGAGCTGTTTTTT.

This chain joins TRBV28 and TRBJ2-7; 7 bases are a match to TRBD1. Germline lookup yields CDR1 MDHEN and CDR2 SYDVKM. The CDR3 is 18 residues long. V dropped 7 bases and J dropped 0; count of bases not matched to a gene: 18. CDR3 sequence (DNA): TGTGCCAGCAATTTTAGGGTGGGACAGAAGTTTCCCTCCTACGAGCAGTACTTC. It is translated as CASNFRVGQKFPSYEQYF.

This clone came up a few times. The V call is TRBV28, the J call TRBJ1-1; maybe TRBD1 (6 bases). CDR3 length: 15 residues. V lost 5 bases and J 1 base, leaving 14 bases between the germline ends. Germline assignment: CDR1 MDHEN and CDR2 SYDVKM. The DNA of the CDR3 is TGTGCCAGCAGTCCCCCCAGGGGTAAGAACACTGAAGCTTTCTTT. Translated, it gives CASSPPRGKNTEAFF.

This chain joins TRBV2 and TRBJ1-2, with 8 bases aligning to TRBD1. V shed 8 bases, J shed 0 bases, and the junction held 5 bases outside the gene matches. Germline V gene lookup returns CDR1 SNHLY and CDR2 FYNNEI. The length of the CDR3 is 14 residues. CDR3 bases: TGTGCCAGCCTAACGACAGGGGCTAACTATGGCTACACCTTC. Its translation: CASLTTGANYGYTF.

The chain employs TRBV7-2 and TRBJ2-1, with D perhaps matching TRBD1 (6 bases). Germline values: CDR1 SGHTA, CDR2 FQGNSA. The germline V and J ends were trimmed by 0 bases and 13 bases, with 16 bases remaining between them. The CDR3 extends over 14 amino acids. CDR3: CASSLAGHRVGQFF. CDR3 nucleotide sequence: TGTGCCAGCAGCTTAGCGGGACACAGGGTGGGTCAGTTCTTC.

CDR3 sequence (DNA): TGTGCCAGCAGCGCGGGGGGAGCAGCGGCCAAAAACATTCAGTACTTC. It encodes CASSAGGAAAKNIQYF. This chain connects TRBV9 to TRBJ2-4, with 7 bases fitting TRBD2. V trimming: 3 bases; J trimming: 1 base; junction bases outside the gene matches: 7. Germline CDR1 SGDLS, CDR2 YYNGEE. The CDR3 has 16 amino acids. Looking up the rest from reference TRBV9 and TRBJ2-4 gives the full variable domain: DSGVTQTPKHLITATGQRVTLRCSPRSGDLSVYWYQQSLDQGLQFLIQYYNGEERAKGNILERFSAQQFPDLHSELNLSSLELGDSALYFCASSAGGAAAKNIQYFGAGTRLSVL.

This sequence joins TRBV28 and TRBJ1-4; TRBD1 aligns across 8 bases. Germline V gives CDR1 MDHEN, CDR2 SYDVKM. J gave up 7 bases and V 3 bases, and 4 bases lay outside the gene matches. The CDR3 is 14 residues long. The CDR3 nucleotides are TGTGCCAGCAGTTTCTCAGGGGGCCGTGAAAAACTGTTTTTT. Residues: CASSFSGGREKLFF.

The chain joins TRBV18 to TRBJ2-7, with D perhaps matching TRBD2 (6 bases). The germline V gene encodes CDR1 KGHSH and CDR2 LQKENI. The CDR3 runs to 14 residues. Trimming pared 3 bases from V and 3 bases from J, leaving 12 bases between. CDR3 loop: CASSPRGFSYEQYF. Written as DNA, the CDR3 is TGTGCCAGCTCACCGCGGGGTTTTAGCTACGAGCAGTACTTC.

The rearrangement uses TRBV4-2 and TRBJ1-2, with 9 nucleotides matching TRBD1. Germline V gene data show CDR1 as LGHNA and CDR2 as YNFKEQ. The CDR3 length is 18 residues. V shed 2 bases and J 4 bases; nucleotides not matched to a gene: 14. Here the CDR3 DNA reads TGTGCCAGCAGCCAACGCACCGGGACAGGGTTCGCAACCTATGGCTACACCTTC. Translating gives CASSQRTGTGFATYGYTF.

This chain uses TRBV7-2 with TRBJ2-7, with 8 positions matching TRBD2. This CDR3 has 15 amino acids. Trimming removed 5 bases from V and 4 bases from J; junction bases left unmatched: 10. Germline CDR1 is SGHTA and CDR2 is FQGNSA. The CDR3 sequence: CASSISGGWEYEQYF. DNA of the CDR3: TGTGCCAGCAGCATCTCGGGGGGGTGGGAGTACGAGCAGTACTTC.

CDR3 region: CASTTTASSPMRYF. The CDR3 bases are TGTGCCAGCACCACCACAGCCTCTAGCCCGATGCGGTATTTT. The rearrangement links TRBV9 to TRBJ2-3, with D perhaps matching TRBD2 (5 bases). The V gene's germline CDR1 is SGDLS and CDR2 YYNGEE. V shed 6 bases and J shed 14 bases, with 25 bases lying between them. The CDR3 extends over 14 amino acids.

The chain has TRBV11-2 and TRBJ2-2, with 7 bases fitting TRBD1. Germline V lookup: CDR1 SGHAT, CDR2 FQNNGV. The CDR3 runs 15 residues. The V and J ends lost 1 base and 14 bases, in that order; junction bases with no gene match: 13. CDR3 nucleotides: TGTGCCAGCAGCTTAGCTTTATATAAGACAGGGCAACTGTTTTTT. As protein: CASSLALYKTGQLFF.

This chain joins TRBV4-2 and TRBJ1-2; 7 nucleotides line up with TRBD1. Germline-derived CDR1 and CDR2 are LGHNA and YNFKEQ. Germline trimming cut 5 bases from V and 8 bases from J; bases unmatched to any gene: 17. This CDR3 contains 16 residues. This CDR3 reads CASSSPPTGLLGGYTF. DNA of the CDR3: TGTGCCAGCAGCTCCCCCCCGACAGGGTTATTAGGAGGCTACACCTTC.

V and J are TRBV27 and TRBJ2-1; 10 nucleotides align to TRBD2. With V trimmed by 2 bases and J by 8 bases, 15 bases remained unmatched. The CDR3 is 18 residues long. Germline V gene data show CDR1 as MNHEY and CDR2 as SMNVEV (reference sequence). The CDR3 DNA is TGTGCCAGCAGTTTACTATATACTAGCGGGAAAGGGGGCGATGAGCAGTTCTTC. Translation gives CASSLLYTSGKGGDEQFF.

This sequence joins TRBV5-4 and TRBJ2-7; 15 nucleotides line up with TRBD2. The CDR3 runs to 16 residues. The V gene's germline CDR1 is SGHNT and CDR2 YYREEE (reference sequence). The trim removed 4 bases at V and 3 bases at J, leaving 5 bases unmatched. CDR3 coding DNA: TGTGCCAGCAGCCCGGGACTAGCGGGAGGTCTCTACGAGCAGTACTTC. Its protein is CASSPGLAGGLYEQYF.

In nucleotides, the CDR3 is TGTGCCAGCAGGGGGACAGGCTATGGCTACACCTTC. The encoded protein is CASRGTGYGYTF. The gene calls are TRBV25-1 and TRBJ1-2; 8 bases map to TRBD1. V lost 6 bases, J lost 4 bases, and 1 base stayed unmatched. Germline CDR1 reads MGHDK; CDR2 reads SYGVNS. The CDR3 sequence is 12 residues long.

The chain employs TRBV4-2 and TRBJ2-7; D is possibly TRBD2 (5 bases). With 5 bases removed from V and 2 bases from J, the gap between germline ends came to 22 bases. This CDR3 spans 17 amino acids. In germline, CDR1 is LGHNA, CDR2 YNFKEQ. The CDR3 reads CASSYSRPGRPPYEQYF. The DNA for the CDR3 is TGTGCCAGCAGCTACAGTCGCCCTGGGAGACCGCCCTACGAGCAGTACTTC.

This chain joins TRBV6-5 and TRBJ1-5, with D perhaps matching TRBD1 (6 bases). The CDR3 totals 14 residues. Germline lookup yields CDR1 MNHEY and CDR2 SVGAGI. The V gene lost 6 bases and the J gene lost 7 bases, with 16 bases spanning the gap. This CDR3 is CASSLQGVGQPQHF. The CDR3 region has the DNA TGTGCCAGCAGCCTACAGGGAGTCGGGCAGCCCCAGCATTTT.